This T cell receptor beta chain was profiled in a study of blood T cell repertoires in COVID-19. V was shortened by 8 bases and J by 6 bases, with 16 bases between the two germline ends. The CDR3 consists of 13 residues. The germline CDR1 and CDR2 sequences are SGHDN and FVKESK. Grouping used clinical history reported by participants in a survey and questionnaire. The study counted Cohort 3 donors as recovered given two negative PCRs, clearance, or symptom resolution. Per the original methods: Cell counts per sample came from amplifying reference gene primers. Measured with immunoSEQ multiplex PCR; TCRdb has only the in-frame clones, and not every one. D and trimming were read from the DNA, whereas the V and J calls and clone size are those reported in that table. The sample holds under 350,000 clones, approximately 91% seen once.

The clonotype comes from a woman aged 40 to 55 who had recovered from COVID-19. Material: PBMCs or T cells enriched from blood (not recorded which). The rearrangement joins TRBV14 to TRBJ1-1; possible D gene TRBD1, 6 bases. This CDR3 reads CASGRGTVAEAFF. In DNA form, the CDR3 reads TGTGCCAGCGGTAGGGGGACCGTCGCTGAAGCTTTCTTT.